The 23 T cell receptor beta chains listed next were all sequenced from one sample in a study of breast tumors, draining lymph nodes, adjacent tissues. Breast cancer patients provided tissue from their axillary draining lymph nodes. One entry per CDR3 protein results from TCRdb running MiXCR on the multiplex PCR reads. The sample contains about 140,000 distinct CDR3 sequences, 32% of which appear only once. The sample consisted of axillary lymph node tissue. These receptors were taken from a female donor with breast cancer. Some clones in this sample may be carry-over from other donors' samples.

This clonotype was seen ten or more times. The J gene is TRBJ2-5, the V gene TRBV10-3; D possibly corresponds to TRBD2 (7 bases). The CDR3 runs 14 residues. Germline lookup yields CDR1 ENHRY and CDR2 SYGVKD. V lost 3 bases and J lost 4, with 12 bases in between. The CDR3 here is CAISEGGGRETQYF. The DNA for the CDR3 is TGTGCCATCAGTGAAGGGGGGGGGCGAGAGACCCAGTACTTC.

This clonotype was picked up many times. This chain connects TRBV13 to TRBJ2-7; 7 bases agree with TRBD1. The length of the CDR3 is 15 residues. Germline-derived CDR1 and CDR2 are PRHDT and FYEKMQ (reference sequence). V was pared by 0 bases and J by 6 bases, with 8 bases of the junction left unmatched. CDR3 bases: TGTGCCAGCAGCTTAGGATCGACAGGGCTGTCCGAGCAGTACGTC. Its translation: CASSLGSTGLSEQYV.

This clonotype showed up many times. This rearrangement joins TRBV29-1 to TRBJ2-5; 8 nucleotides match TRBD2. V lost 4 bases and J lost 5; bases outside the gene matches: 9. Germline-derived CDR1 and CDR2 are SQVTM and ANQGSEA. This CDR3 contains 14 residues. CDR3 in amino acids: CSVAGGGYGETQYF. CDR3 in DNA: TGCAGCGTTGCCGGGGGGGGCTATGGGGAGACCCAGTACTTC.

A note on this clonotype: This may be a read error: a much more frequent sequence differs by one nucleotide. No conserved phenylalanine or tryptophan ends this CDR3, so it is likely a read error. The rearrangement uses TRBV30 and TRBJ1-3; 7 bases line up with TRBD1. Germline V gene lookup returns CDR1 GTSNPN and CDR2 SVGIG (reference sequence). J lost 0 bases, V lost 5 bases, and 7 bases had no gene match. This CDR3 comprises 15 residues. CDR3 sequence (DNA): TGTGCCTGGGACCGACAGGGTACCTCTGGAAACACCATATATTTG. Protein sequence: CAWDRQGTSGNTIYL.

This clonotype came up a few times. The chain couples TRBV7-2 to TRBJ1-5; the match to TRBD1 covers 8 bases. The CDR3 has 15 amino acids. The trim removed 4 bases at V and 2 bases at J, leaving 4 bases unmatched. Germline lookup yields CDR1 SGHTA and CDR2 FQGNSA. The CDR3 protein is CASSSPGQGNQPQHF. The CDR3 DNA reads as TGTGCCAGCAGCTCCCCGGGACAGGGCAATCAGCCCCAGCATTTT. Looking up the rest from reference TRBV7-2 and TRBJ1-5 gives the full variable domain: GAGVSQSPSNKVTEKGKDVELRCDPISGHTALYWYRQSLGQGLEFLIYFQGNSAPDKSGLPSDRFSAERTGGSVSTLTIQRTQQEDSAVYLCASSSPGQGNQPQHFGDGTRLSIL.

This clonotype was observed at least ten times. The genes are TRBV6-5 and TRBJ2-5; D remains ambiguous. There are 14 residues in the CDR3. CDR1 and CDR2 (germline): MNHEY, SVGAGI. The V and J ends lost 6 bases and 2 bases respectively, with 13 bases between them. The CDR3 is CASSRTWRQETQYF. In DNA, the CDR3 is TGTGCCAGCAGCCGCACTTGGAGACAAGAGACCCAGTACTTC.

This clonotype showed up many times. The chain has TRBV20-1 and TRBJ2-3, with D unclear. This CDR3 contains 15 residues. CDR1 and CDR2 (germline): DFQATT, SNEGSKA (reference sequence). Trimming pared 5 bases from V and 6 bases from J, leaving 21 bases between. The CDR3 protein is CSALGPPRSSDTQYF. The DNA for the CDR3 is TGCAGTGCTCTCGGACCCCCCCGGTCCAGCGATACGCAGTATTTT.

A note on this clonotype: A read error may explain this, as a much larger clone is one base away. J is TRBJ2-1 and V is TRBV9, with 7 bases identical to TRBD2. The CDR3 has 15 amino acids. Germline-derived CDR1 and CDR2 are SGDLS and YYNGEE. The CDR3 region has the DNA TGTGCCAGCAGCGTATTAGGCGGGGGTTACAATGAGCCGTTCTTC. Its protein product is CASSVLGGGYNEPFF.

The DNA of the CDR3 is TGTGCCAGCAGCTTCTCCGTTGTGGAGACCCAGTACTTC. Its translation: CASSFSVVETQYF. V and J are TRBV11-2 and TRBJ2-5, with D unresolved. Germline lookup yields CDR1 SGHAT and CDR2 FQNNGV. V was shortened by 3 bases and J by 5 bases, with 10 bases between the two germline ends. The CDR3 covers 13 residues.

Regarding this clonotype: This could be a read error, since a much larger clone is one nucleotide away. A read error is likely, as this CDR3 ends without the conserved phenylalanine or tryptophan. The rearrangement uses TRBV10-3 and TRBJ1-2, with 9 bases fitting TRBD1. The V segment lost 6 bases and the J segment 8 bases; nucleotides outside the gene matches: 10. The CDR3 has 14 amino acids. Germline V CDR1 and CDR2: ENHRY, SYGVKD. CDR3 sequence reads: CAIRDLQGAEGYTL. The CDR3 DNA reads as TGTGCCATCAGGGACTTACAGGGGGCGGAGGGCTACACCCTC.

This clonotype has a count of ten or more. This chain joins TRBV7-9 and TRBJ2-5; D might be TRBD1 (7 bases). The V end was cut by 5 bases, the J end by 2 bases, with 18 bases between. This CDR3 has 16 amino acids. Germline-derived CDR1 and CDR2 are SEHNR and FQNEAQ (reference sequence). The CDR3 DNA follows: TGTGCCAGCAGCGAAAGGGCGGGACAGATTCAAGAGACCCAGTACTTC. Translation gives CASSERAGQIQETQYF. Looking up the rest from reference TRBV7-9 and TRBJ2-5 gives the full variable domain: DTGVSQNPRHKITKRGQNVTFRCDPISEHNRLYWYRQTLGQGPEFLTYFQNEAQLEKSRLLSDRFSAERPKGSFSTLEIQRTEQGDSAMYLCASSERAGQIQETQYFGPGTRLLVL.

V is TRBV12-3 or TRBV12-4 and J is TRBJ1-1; 7 bases fit TRBD1. There are 15 residues in the CDR3. The ends lost 5 bases at V and 0 bases at J; junction bases unmatched: 6. CDR3 sequence (DNA): TGTGCCAGCAGTCCACAGACAGGGCTGAACACTGAAGCTTTCTTT. Translated, it gives CASSPQTGLNTEAFF.

The genes are TRBV12-3 or TRBV12-4 and TRBJ2-7; TRBD2 matches at 11 bases. CDR3 length equals 14 residues. Trimming took 6 bases from V and 3 from J; bases not matched to a gene: 4. CDR3 coding DNA: TGTGCCAGCAGGGATCTAGCGGGAGGCTACGAGCAGTACTTC. Its protein product is CASRDLAGGYEQYF.

This clonotype was seen at least ten times. The J gene is TRBJ2-3, the V gene TRBV7-9, with D tentatively TRBD2 (6 bases). This CDR3 contains 14 residues. The ends were cut back, 5 bases at V and 2 bases at J, with 11 bases in the middle. Germline V gene sequence: CDR1 SEHNR, CDR2 FQNEAQ (reference sequence). CDR3 nucleotides: TGTGCCAGCAGCCGAAGCGGGCTCACAGATACGCAGTATTTT. It specifies CASSRSGLTDTQYF. Complete variable domain (other parts from reference TRBV7-9 and TRBJ2-3): DTGVSQNPRHKITKRGQNVTFRCDPISEHNRLYWYRQTLGQGPEFLTYFQNEAQLEKSRLLSDRFSAERPKGSFSTLEIQRTEQGDSAMYLCASSRSGLTDTQYFGPGTRLTVL.

This chain links TRBV6-5 with TRBJ1-2, with 7 bases matching TRBD1. Germline trimming cut 7 bases from V and 5 bases from J; bases unmatched to any gene: 10. The CDR3 is 14 amino acids. The germline CDR1 and CDR2 sequences are MNHEY and SVGAGI. The CDR3, as DNA: TGTGCCAGCACCTCAGGGGGGGACTTTTATGGCTACACCTTC. Translated, it gives CASTSGGDFYGYTF.

Ten or more counts support this clonotype. V and J are TRBV6-6 and TRBJ2-5; TRBD2 aligns across 10 bases. The CDR3 covers 15 residues. The germline CDR1 and CDR2 sequences are MNHNY and SVGAGI (reference sequence). With V trimmed by 2 bases and J by 4 bases, 4 bases remained unmatched. The CDR3 nucleotides read TGTGCCAGCAGTTACGCGAGCGGGGGGGTAGAGACCCAGTACTTC. This gives the protein CASSYASGGVETQYF.

The V call is TRBV9, the J call TRBJ2-5; tentative D call: TRBD1 (6 bases). Germline V gives CDR1 SGDLS, CDR2 YYNGEE. V lost 7 bases to trimming and J lost 1 base, with 23 bases between them. The CDR3 sequence is 17 residues long. CDR3: CASVQGWPGGSQETQYF. For the CDR3, the DNA is TGTGCCAGCGTCCAGGGGTGGCCCGGAGGTAGCCAAGAGACCCAGTACTTC.

This clonotype was seen repeatedly, ten times or more. The chain links TRBV12-5 to TRBJ2-5, with TRBD2 matching over 9 bases. The germline gives CDR1 LGHNT, CDR2 FRNRAP. Trimming removed 5 bases from V and 4 bases from J; junction bases left unmatched: 5. The length of the CDR3 is 14 residues. The CDR3 protein is CASGKASGVETQYF. CDR3 coding DNA: TGTGCTAGTGGTAAGGCTAGCGGGGTAGAGACCCAGTACTTC.

There are many counts of this clonotype. The rearrangement links TRBV28 to TRBJ1-3; the D is unclear. Between the trimmed V and J ends, which lost 4 bases and 0 bases, there was a span of 16 bases. The CDR3 is made up of 17 amino acids. Germline CDR1 is MDHEN and CDR2 is SYDVKM. The CDR3 DNA is TGTGCCAGCAGTTCTCCCCATATCCAGAGCTCTGGAAACACCATATATTTT. The encoded protein is CASSSPHIQSSGNTIYF.

This clonotype was found many times. The chain links TRBV5-1 to TRBJ2-1, with a weak D call TRBD2 (6 bases). Trimming pared 0 bases from V and 5 bases from J, leaving 9 bases between. This CDR3 spans 14 amino acids. Germline V gives CDR1 SGHRS, CDR2 YFSETQ. The CDR3 sequence is CASSLGDLDNEQFF. Written as DNA, the CDR3 is TGCGCCAGCAGCTTGGGGGACTTAGACAATGAGCAGTTCTTC.

The V and J genes are TRBV24-1 and TRBJ2-3; TRBD1 matches at 8 bases. J lost 4 bases, V lost 4 bases, and 6 bases had no gene match. The CDR3 consists of 15 residues. CDR1 KGHDR and CDR2 SFDVKD come from the germline V gene. The CDR3 DNA reads TGTGCCACCAGTGAGCGGACAGGGAGGCCAGATACGCAGTATTTT. Protein sequence: CATSERTGRPDTQYF.

This clonotype was detected a few times. This chain joins TRBV14 and TRBJ1-2; D is perhaps TRBD1 (6 bases). CDR1 and CDR2 (germline): SGHDN, FVKESK. There are 17 residues in the CDR3. V was trimmed by 2 bases and J by 7 bases, leaving 23 bases between them. CDR3 sequence: CASSQPPRGLLRGGYTF. The CDR3 DNA reads TGTGCCAGCAGCCAACCCCCACGGGGGCTCCTTAGAGGTGGCTACACCTTC. The full variable domain, with the rest looked up from reference TRBV14 and TRBJ1-2, is EAGVTQFPSHSVIEKGQTVTLRCDPISGHDNLYWYRRVMGKEIKFLLHFVKESKQDESGMPNNRFLAERTGGTYSTLKVQPAELEDSGVYFCASSQPPRGLLRGGYTFGSGTRLTVV.

The V and J genes are TRBV11-2 and TRBJ2-4; unclear D gene. Germline V lookup: CDR1 SGHAT, CDR2 FQNNGV. CDR3 size: 15 residues. V gave up 1 base and J gave up 0 bases, with 7 bases separating them. CDR3 loop: CASSLGGLAKNIQYF. As DNA, the CDR3 is TGTGCCAGCAGCTTAGGCGGCCTAGCCAAAAACATTCAGTACTTC.